This T cell receptor (beta chain) was recovered during a study of blood T cell repertoires in COVID-19. Whole-study context: From the United States, Italy and Spain came samples of acute and convalescent COVID-19. T cells, B-cell-depleted T cells, or PBMCs provided the cDNA or gDNA that served as material.

The V and J ends lost 7 bases and 5 bases respectively, with 16 bases between them. This CDR3 is 14 amino acids long. The germline gives CDR1 KGHDR, CDR2 SFDVKD. Original handling: Amplified reference gene primers provided the basis for estimating nucleated cell counts. Sequencing used immunoSEQ multiplex PCR; TCRdb keeps in-frame clones, though not all of them. D and trimming come from the DNA, and the V and J calls and clone size come from that table. Among around 140,000 clones, 86% were seen once, and the ten largest hold around 8.4%. What was sequenced was peripheral blood. The chain links TRBV24-1 to TRBJ2-5; no clear D gene. The receptor was isolated from a woman in her sixties or seventies with acute or convalescent COVID-19. The CDR3 bases are TGTGCCACCAGCCCGGCGGAGAGAATGGAGACCCAGTACTTC. It codes for CATSPAERMETQYF.